This T cell receptor (beta chain) was identified in a study of blood T cells in healthy people across ages. Roughly 10 milliliters of peripheral blood were drawn from each donor. Broader study findings: Fewer expanded clones and more diversity marked long-lived versus aged donors. Naive T cell percentage showed a strong correlation with TCR beta diversity.

Next came a second PCR, run for roughly 6 to 11 cycles, which used a sample-barcoded 5' primer along with a J-beta primer mix. TCRdb reprocessed the 5' RACE reads via MiXCR and lists one record per CDR3 protein. The sample has about 2 million distinct CDR3 sequences; around half are singletons. Trimming removed 4 bases from V and 3 bases from J; junction bases left unmatched: 8. This CDR3 has 15 residues. CDR1 and CDR2 from the germline V gene are MNHEY and SVGEGT. This clonotype was seen only a few times. Its target is unknown. This clonotype originated in a woman aged 35 to 49 in good health. The gene calls are TRBV6-2 or TRBV6-3 and TRBJ2-7, with 8 bases aligning to TRBD2. Input material: blood. Here the CDR3 reads CASSFSGEAYYEQYF. In nucleotides, the CDR3 is TGTGCCAGCAGTTTTAGCGGGGAAGCGTACTACGAGCAGTACTTC.